The clone carrying this T cell receptor (beta chain) is a singleton in its sample. These data come from a study of blood T cell repertoires in COVID-19. As for the study in general: Acute-phase and convalescent COVID-19 samples originated in the United States, Italy and Spain. Sources were T cells, B-cell-depleted T cells, or PBMCs; the material itself was cDNA or gDNA.

Germline V gene lookup returns CDR1 MDHEN and CDR2 SYDVKM. CDR3 length: 15 amino acids. The V gene end was trimmed by 8 bases and the J gene end by 0 bases; junction bases not matched to a gene: 9. In the study's own analysis: Amplification of reference gene primers provided the estimated nucleated cell counts. Produced via immunoSEQ multiplex PCR; TCRdb's table is partial and in-frame only. V and J calls and clone size are copied from that table; D and trimming were computed from the DNA. The sample consists of 50,000 to 65,000 clones, more than 85% of them appearing once. The TCR originated in a man aged 50 to 59 with acute or convalescent COVID-19. The genes are TRBV28 and TRBJ2-7; TRBD1 matches 8 bases. Sequenced sample: peripheral blood. Here the CDR3 reads CASRPGTGFSYEQYF. In nucleotides, the CDR3 is TGTGCCAGCCGGCCCGGGACAGGCTTCTCCTACGAGCAGTACTTC.